These 18 T cell receptor beta chains share one sample of origin, sequenced in a study of shared clonotypes between healthy human individuals. CD45RO-negative cells were positively selected for CCR7, leaving out terminally differentiated effector memory CD45RA+ cells. Clones were read by immunoSEQ multiplex PCR, and TCRdb kept only the in-frame ones, dropping some. The sample consists of around 580,000 clones, roughly 98% of them appearing once. The sample consisted of naive CD8+ T cells sorted from blood. These receptors all stem from a man aged 25-45 years in good health.

This sequence joins TRBV7-8 and TRBJ1-5; 8 bases are shared with TRBD1. The CDR3 is 16 amino acids. Germline loops: CDR1 SGHVS, CDR2 FQNEAQ. Unmatched junction bases numbered 13, after V lost 5 bases and J lost 7 bases. CDR3 DNA sequence: TGTGCCAGCAGCCCTGTCCCGGACAGGGCGTTCCAGCCCCAGCATTTT. Translation: CASSPVPDRAFQPQHF.

This clone is a singleton in its sample. The rearrangement joins TRBV19 to TRBJ2-5; perhaps TRBD2 as D (6 bases). From germline, CDR1 is LNHDA and CDR2 SQIVND (reference sequence). This CDR3 spans 14 amino acids. V lost 5 bases to trimming and J lost 2 bases, with 12 bases between them. DNA for the CDR3: TGTGCCAGTAGTCCAACTAGCAAACAAGAGACCCAGTACTTC. This sequence encodes CASSPTSKQETQYF.

The chain couples TRBV28 to TRBJ2-7; 12 nucleotides agree with TRBD2. The CDR3 extends over 16 amino acids. The ends lost 2 bases at V and 3 bases at J; junction bases unmatched: 5. Germline V gives CDR1 MDHEN, CDR2 SYDVKM. The CDR3 reads CASSLLMTSGGYEQYF. The CDR3 coding sequence is TGTGCCAGCAGTTTACTTATGACTAGCGGGGGCTACGAGCAGTACTTC. Full variable domain (outside the CDR3, taken from reference TRBV28 and TRBJ2-7): DVKVTQSSRYLVKRTGEKVFLECVQDMDHENMFWYRQDPGLGLRLIYFSYDVKMKEKGDIPEGYSVSREKKERFSLILESASTNQTSMYLCASSLLMTSGGYEQYFGPGTRLTVT.

This clone was detected once. This rearrangement joins TRBV29-1 to TRBJ1-1; D is unclear. In germline, CDR1 is SQVTM, CDR2 ANQGSEA. The CDR3 has 12 amino acids. The V end was cut by 0 bases, the J end by 3 bases, with 5 bases between. CDR3 DNA sequence: TGCAGCGTTGAAGAGGGTCACACTGAAGCTTTCTTT. Translation gives CSVEEGHTEAFF.

The J gene is TRBJ2-7, the V gene TRBV5-5; TRBD2 is a possible D gene (7 bases). The CDR3 runs 17 residues. The germline gives CDR1 SGHKS, CDR2 YYEKEE (reference sequence). Trimming left V 5 bases short and J 1 base short, with 22 bases between. The CDR3 region is CASSFRERGGGSYEQYF. The CDR3 DNA sequence: TGTGCCAGCAGTTTCAGGGAACGGGGAGGGGGTTCCTACGAGCAGTACTTC.

A few counts support this clone. The V and J genes are TRBV10-3 and TRBJ1-1; the match to TRBD1 covers 7 bases. The CDR3 totals 14 residues. Losses at the gene ends were 7 bases for V and 6 bases for J; bases not matched to a gene: 11. Germline V gene sequence: CDR1 ENHRY, CDR2 SYGVKD. The CDR3 coding sequence is TGTGCCATCACCAGACAGGGCCCGGACGCTGAAGCTTTCTTT. This sequence encodes CAITRQGPDAEAFF.

The chain combines TRBV7-6 with TRBJ1-1; TRBD1 matches at 8 bases. Germline values: CDR1 SGHVS, CDR2 FNYEAQ. Germline trimming cut 5 bases from V and 0 bases from J; bases unmatched to any gene: 5. The CDR3 extends over 15 amino acids. DNA for the CDR3: TGTGCCAGCAGCCCCGGACAGGGCTTGAACACTGAAGCTTTCTTT. The encoded protein is CASSPGQGLNTEAFF.

The gene calls are TRBV7-2 and TRBJ2-3, with TRBD2 matching over 8 bases. With V trimmed by 1 base and J by 6 bases, 9 bases remained unmatched. The CDR3 runs 16 residues. Germline V gene data show CDR1 as SGHTA and CDR2 as FQGNSA. CDR3 protein: CASSLEGSGTSDTQYF. The CDR3 nucleotides are TGTGCCAGCAGCTTAGAGGGTAGCGGGACATCCGATACGCAGTATTTT.

The chain uses TRBV10-2 and TRBJ2-7, with 7 bases aligning to TRBD2. The germline V gene encodes CDR1 WSHSY and CDR2 SAAADI. The trim removed 6 bases at V and 0 bases at J, leaving 8 bases unmatched. This CDR3 is built from 15 residues. CDR3 region: CASRGGGAYSYEQYF. The CDR3 DNA reads TGCGCCAGCAGGGGGGGAGGGGCCTACTCCTACGAGCAGTACTTC.

V gene TRBV5-5 combines with J gene TRBJ2-7; TRBD2 agrees at 12 bases. CDR3 size: 15 residues. J lost 1 base, V lost 4 bases, and 3 bases had no gene match. Germline V gene sequence: CDR1 SGHKS, CDR2 YYEKEE (reference sequence). CDR3 loop: CASSQTSGSSYEQYF. CDR3 coding DNA: TGTGCCAGCAGCCAGACTAGCGGGAGTTCCTACGAGCAGTACTTC.

The V call is TRBV15, the J call TRBJ2-7; TRBD2 matches 8 bases. V shed 0 bases, J shed 6 bases, and the junction held 13 bases outside the gene matches. The germline V gene encodes CDR1 LNHNV and CDR2 YYDKDF (reference sequence). There are 17 residues in the CDR3. In DNA form, the CDR3 reads TGTGCCACCAGCAGAGACTTTAGCGGGACCAACCTCGCCGAGCAGTACTTC. This sequence encodes CATSRDFSGTNLAEQYF.

The count of this clone is one. This rearrangement joins TRBV5-8 to TRBJ2-7; the match to TRBD1 covers 8 bases. Germline CDR1 SGHTS, CDR2 YDEGEE. The CDR3 has 14 amino acids. After removal of 0 bases from V and 3 bases from J, the junction contained 2 bases not matched to a gene. Written as DNA, the CDR3 is TGTGCCAGCAGCTTGGACAGGGGGGACTACGAGCAGTACTTC. Translating it yields CASSLDRGDYEQYF.

The chain is built from TRBV10-2 and TRBJ2-1, with 11 bases lining up with TRBD2. With V trimmed by 8 bases and J by 4 bases, 1 base remained unmatched. CDR3 length: 13 amino acids. Germline assignment: CDR1 WSHSY and CDR2 SAAADI. The CDR3 loop is CASGTSGYNEQFF. The CDR3 DNA reads as TGCGCCAGCGGGACTAGCGGTTACAATGAGCAGTTCTTC.

This clone was detected only once. The sample has other DNA sequences that encode this CDR3 too. The V gene is TRBV7-9, the J gene TRBJ2-3; D gene ambiguous. This CDR3 has 11 residues. The germline gives CDR1 SEHNR, CDR2 FQNEAQ (reference sequence). Trimming cost V 8 bases and J 2 bases, with 5 bases left between them. CDR3 in DNA: TGTGCCAGCGGTTCCACAGATACGCAGTATTTT. Translated, it gives CASGSTDTQYF.

The rearrangement uses TRBV27 and TRBJ2-2, with TRBD1 identical over 9 bases. V shed 9 bases, J shed 6 bases, and the junction held 8 bases outside the gene matches. Germline V CDR1 and CDR2: MNHEY, SMNVEV (reference sequence). The CDR3 covers 14 residues. For the CDR3, the DNA is TGTGCCAGTAGGGACAGGGTGTATTCCGGGGAGCTGTTTTTT. Its translation: CASRDRVYSGELFF.

The J gene is TRBJ1-2, the V gene TRBV2, with D perhaps matching TRBD1 (5 bases). Trimming took 4 bases from V and 8 from J, leaving 8 bases between them. Germline lookup yields CDR1 SNHLY and CDR2 FYNNEI. The CDR3 has 11 residues. The CDR3 DNA follows: TGTGCCAGCAGTGGGGGCAGGGGCTACACCTTC. Translating gives CASSGGRGYTF.

The genes are TRBV4-1 and TRBJ1-3, with D uncertain. V lost 1 base and J lost 4, with 11 bases in between. Germline CDR1 is MGHRA and CDR2 is YSYEKL. The CDR3 contains 15 residues. CDR3 nucleotide sequence: TGCGCCAGCAGCCAAGCTTTATCGTTAGGAAACACCATATATTTT. It translates to CASSQALSLGNTIYF.

The chain combines TRBV7-9 with TRBJ2-1, with D perhaps given as TRBD1 or TRBD2 (5 bases each). CDR3 length equals 15 residues. The germline V gene encodes CDR1 SEHNR and CDR2 FQNEAQ (reference sequence). The ends were cut back, 5 bases at V and 5 bases at J, with 16 bases in the middle. The CDR3 protein is CASSPVQRGNNEQFF. CDR3 DNA: TGTGCCAGCAGCCCGGTGCAACGGGGCAACAATGAGCAGTTCTTC.